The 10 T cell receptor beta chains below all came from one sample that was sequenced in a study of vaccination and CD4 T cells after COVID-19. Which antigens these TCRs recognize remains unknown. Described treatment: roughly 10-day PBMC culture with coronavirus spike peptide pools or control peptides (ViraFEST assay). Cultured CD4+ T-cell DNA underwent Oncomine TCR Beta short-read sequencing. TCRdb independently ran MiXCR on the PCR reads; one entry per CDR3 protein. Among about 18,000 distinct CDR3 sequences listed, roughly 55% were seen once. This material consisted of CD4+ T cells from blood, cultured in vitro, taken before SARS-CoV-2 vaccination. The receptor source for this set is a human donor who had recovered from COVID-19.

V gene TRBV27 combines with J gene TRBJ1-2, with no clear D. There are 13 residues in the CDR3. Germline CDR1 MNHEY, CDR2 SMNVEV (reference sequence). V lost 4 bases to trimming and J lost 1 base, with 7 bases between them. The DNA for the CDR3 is TGTGCCAGCAGTTCGACACTTAACTATGGCTACACCTTC. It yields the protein CASSSTLNYGYTF.

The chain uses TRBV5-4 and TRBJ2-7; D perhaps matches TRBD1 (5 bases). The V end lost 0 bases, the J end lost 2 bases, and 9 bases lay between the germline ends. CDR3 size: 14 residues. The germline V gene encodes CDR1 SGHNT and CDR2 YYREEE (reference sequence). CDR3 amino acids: CASSLGQGPYEQYF. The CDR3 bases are TGTGCCAGCAGCTTGGGGCAGGGCCCCTACGAGCAGTACTTC.

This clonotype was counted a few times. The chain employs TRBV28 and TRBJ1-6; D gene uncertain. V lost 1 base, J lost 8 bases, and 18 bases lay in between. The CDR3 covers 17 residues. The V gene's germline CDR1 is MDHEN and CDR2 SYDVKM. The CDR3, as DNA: TGTGCCAGCAGTTTATTCGCCCCTAGCTCAAATCATTCACCCCTCCACTTT. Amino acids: CASSLFAPSSNHSPLHF. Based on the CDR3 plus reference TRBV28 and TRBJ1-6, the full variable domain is DVKVTQSSRYLVKRTGEKVFLECVQDMDHENMFWYRQDPGLGLRLIYFSYDVKMKEKGDIPEGYSVSREKKERFSLILESASTNQTSMYLCASSLFAPSSNHSPLHFGNGTRLTVT.

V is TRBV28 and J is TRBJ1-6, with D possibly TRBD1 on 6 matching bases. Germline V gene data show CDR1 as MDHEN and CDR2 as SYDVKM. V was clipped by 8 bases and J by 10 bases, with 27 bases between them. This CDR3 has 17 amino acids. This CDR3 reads CASLNSITGLSGSPLHF. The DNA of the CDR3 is TGTGCCAGCTTGAACAGCATAACAGGGTTGAGCGGATCACCCCTCCACTTT. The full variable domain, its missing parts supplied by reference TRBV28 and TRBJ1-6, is DVKVTQSSRYLVKRTGEKVFLECVQDMDHENMFWYRQDPGLGLRLIYFSYDVKMKEKGDIPEGYSVSREKKERFSLILESASTNQTSMYLCASLNSITGLSGSPLHFGNGTRLTVT.

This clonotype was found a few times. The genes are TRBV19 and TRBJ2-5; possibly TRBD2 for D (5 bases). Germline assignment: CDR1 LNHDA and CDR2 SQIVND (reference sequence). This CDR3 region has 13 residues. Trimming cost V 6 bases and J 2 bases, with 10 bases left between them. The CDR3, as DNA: TGTGCCAGTAGCCCCCCGGGGCAAGAGACCCAGTACTTC. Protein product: CASSPPGQETQYF.

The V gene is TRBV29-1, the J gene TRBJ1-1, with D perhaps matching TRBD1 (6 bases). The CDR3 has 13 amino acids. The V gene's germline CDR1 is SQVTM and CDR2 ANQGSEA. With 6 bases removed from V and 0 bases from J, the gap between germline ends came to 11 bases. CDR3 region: CSVKGGMNTEAFF. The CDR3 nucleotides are TGCAGCGTCAAAGGGGGGATGAACACTGAAGCTTTCTTT.

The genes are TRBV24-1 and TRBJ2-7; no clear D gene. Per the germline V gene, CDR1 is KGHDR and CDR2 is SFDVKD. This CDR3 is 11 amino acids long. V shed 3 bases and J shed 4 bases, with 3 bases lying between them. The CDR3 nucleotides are TGTGCCACCAGTGATGGGTACGAGCAGTACTTC. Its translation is CATSDGYEQYF.

In nucleotides, the CDR3 is TGTGCCAGCTGGACAGGGCCCTACAATGAGCAGTTCTTC. Translating it yields CASWTGPYNEQFF. The J gene is TRBJ2-1, the V gene TRBV27; 8 positions agree with TRBD1. Germline V lookup: CDR1 MNHEY, CDR2 SMNVEV (reference sequence). The ends lost 8 bases at V and 2 bases at J; junction bases unmatched: 2. The length of the CDR3 is 13 residues.

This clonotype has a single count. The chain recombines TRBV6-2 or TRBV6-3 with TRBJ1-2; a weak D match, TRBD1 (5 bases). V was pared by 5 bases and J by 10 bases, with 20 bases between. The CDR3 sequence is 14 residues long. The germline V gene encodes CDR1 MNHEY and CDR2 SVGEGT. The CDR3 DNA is TGTGCCAGCAGTCCCGGACCTAAACTCGGGGCCTACACCTTC. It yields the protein CASSPGPKLGAYTF.

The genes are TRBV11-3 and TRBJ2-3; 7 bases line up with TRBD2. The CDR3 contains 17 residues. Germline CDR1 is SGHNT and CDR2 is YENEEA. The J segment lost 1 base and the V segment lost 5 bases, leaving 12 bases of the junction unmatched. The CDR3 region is CASSPEHGAGGTDTQYF. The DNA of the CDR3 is TGTGCCAGCAGCCCCGAGCACGGGGCGGGGGGCACAGATACGCAGTATTTT.